This T cell receptor beta chain was sequenced during a study of T cell repertoires in cytomegalovirus infection (dated by TCRdb to the late 2010s). For context, the study as a whole: Because public TCR beta signatures pointed to carriage of CMV infection together with the matching HLA type, the HLA type of each donor mattered for the analysis. Here is what the overall study found, with its caveats: The ex vivo response was dominated by HLA-C-restricted CMV-specific TCR beta clonotypes, which also provided the single most frequent clonotype in two of eight donors. In both this cohort and an independent approximately 400-donor cohort, the cumulative frequency of public TCR beta family members distinguished carriers of CMV infection plus the relevant HLA type.

TCRdb lists the instrument as Illumina HiSeq 1500. TCRdb itself trimmed the public reads at Q25 with fastp, ran MiXCR and retained productive beta chains. Identical CDR3 proteins give one entry, which carries the most common genes and DNA. The sample table lists 100,000 to 150,000 distinct CDR3 sequences, 20% to 30% of them with a count of one. The top ten hold 34% of the sample. V is shortened by 5 bases, J by 9 bases, and the region joining them spans 14 bases. From the cysteine through the phenylalanine, the CDR3 covers 14 amino acids. The only DNA kept is the CDR3, 42 bases in frame from the first base. This clonotype was detected ten times or more. Its cognate antigen has yet to be identified. Base qualities are not provided; no much larger clone lies one nucleotide away.

The sequenced material came from PBMCs, sequenced either directly or after in vitro stimulation (not recorded which). The V and J genes are TRBV12-3 or TRBV12-4 and TRBJ2-6, with the D gene not confidently named. The sequence derives from a human donor in good health (CMV status not recorded). Some clones in this sample may be carry-over from other donors' samples. The nucleotides read TGTGCCAGCAGTCTAAATTCGGACGACAACGTCCTGACTTTC. Its product reads: CASSLNSDDNVLTF.